This T cell receptor beta chain was obtained from a study of T cells in Graves' hyperthyroidism and ophthalmopathy. Study summary: It was at initial diagnosis, before any treatment, that peripheral blood was collected.

This clonotype has just a few counts. V shed 6 bases, J shed 3 bases, and the junction held 6 bases outside the gene matches. From germline, CDR1 is KGHDR and CDR2 SFDVKD. The CDR3 length is 15 residues. Researchers amplified the TCR beta CDR3 regions from RNA transcripts. Carried out on the TCR CDR3, a first-round RT-PCR used the HTBI primer set. TCRdb re-analysed the multiplex PCR reads in MiXCR, keeping a single row per CDR3 protein. The table has around 690,000 distinct CDR3 sequences, 20% to 25% seen once. The chain couples TRBV24-1 to TRBJ2-2, with 7 positions matching TRBD1. The source material was blood. The sequence was obtained from a man aged 25-45 years with Graves' ophthalmopathy. CDR3: CATSPVDRDTGELFF. The CDR3, as DNA: TGTGCCACCAGTCCCGTAGACAGGGACACCGGGGAGCTGTTTTTT.